This T cell receptor beta chain was sequenced for a study of cytomegalovirus exposure and HLA in healthy donors. Germline assignment: CDR1 MRHNA and CDR2 SNTAGT. The J segment lost 4 bases and the V segment lost 3 bases, leaving 1 base of the junction unmatched. The CDR3 extends over 14 amino acids. This clone was detected many times. It was with 60 Vbeta and 13 Jbeta primers that the PCR ran. This table comes from immunoSEQ multiplex PCR, and its TCRdb copy is limited to in-frame clones, with some not included. The table shows 160,000 or so clones, with 72% occurring only once. This chain joins TRBV6-4 and TRBJ2-3, with 10 bases lining up with TRBD2. Sequencing used PBMCs. The receptor's source is a human donor in good health. The CDR3 nucleotides read TGTGCCAGCAGTGAAAGCGGGGGGGCAGATACGCAGTATTTT. Translation: CASSESGGADTQYF.